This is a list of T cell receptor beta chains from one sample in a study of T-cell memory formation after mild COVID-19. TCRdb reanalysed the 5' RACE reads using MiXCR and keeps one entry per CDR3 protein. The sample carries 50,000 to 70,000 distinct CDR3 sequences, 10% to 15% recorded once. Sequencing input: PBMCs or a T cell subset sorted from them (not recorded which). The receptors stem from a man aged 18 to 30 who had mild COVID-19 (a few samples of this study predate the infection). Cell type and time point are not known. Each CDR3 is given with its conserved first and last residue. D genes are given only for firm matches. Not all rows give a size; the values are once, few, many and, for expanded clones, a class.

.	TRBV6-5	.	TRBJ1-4	CASQGTSNEKLFF	TGTGCCAGTCAAGGGACATCGAATGAAAAACTGTTTTTT
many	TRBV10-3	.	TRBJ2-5	CAIKGTAQETQYF	TGTGCCATCAAGGGGACGGCCCAAGAGACCCAGTACTTC
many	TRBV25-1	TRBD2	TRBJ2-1	CASAGGGPYNEQFF	TGTGCCAGCGCCGGGGGGGGCCCGTACAATGAGCAGTTCTTC
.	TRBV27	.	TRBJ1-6	CASRPGHYNSPLHF	TGTGCCAGCCGCCCCGGACACTATAATTCACCCCTCCACTTT
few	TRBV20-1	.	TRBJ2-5	CSARDLWWRETQYF	TGCAGTGCTAGAGATCTGTGGTGGAGAGAGACCCAGTACTTC
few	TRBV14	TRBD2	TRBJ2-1	CASSPLLAGADNEQFF	TGTGCCAGCAGCCCGTTATTAGCGGGGGCCGACAATGAGCAGTTCTTC
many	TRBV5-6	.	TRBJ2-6	CASSLRSSNVLTF	TGTGCCAGCAGCCTCAGGAGTTCCAACGTCCTGACTTTC
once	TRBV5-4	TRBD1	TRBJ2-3	CASSPGGQGGGTQYF	TGTGCCAGCAGCCCGGGCGGACAGGGTGGCGGTACGCAGTATTTT
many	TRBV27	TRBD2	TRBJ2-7	CASSFLRGALPYEQYF	TGTGCCAGCAGTTTTCTGCGGGGGGCCTTACCATACGAGCAGTACTTC
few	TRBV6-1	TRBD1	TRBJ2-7	CASRALRTGGLDEQYF	TGTGCCAGCAGAGCTCTTCGGACAGGGGGCCTGGACGAGCAGTACTTC
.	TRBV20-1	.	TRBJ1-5	CSANLGGIRNQPQHF	TGCAGTGCTAACTTGGGAGGGATTCGCAATCAGCCCCAGCATTTT
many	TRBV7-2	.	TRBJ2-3	CASSYSSGDTQYF	TGTGCCAGCAGCTACTCTTCGGGAGATACGCAGTATTTT
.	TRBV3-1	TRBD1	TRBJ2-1	CASSQVRGQGGNEQFF	TGTGCCAGCAGCCAAGTTAGAGGACAGGGAGGTAATGAGCAGTTCTTC
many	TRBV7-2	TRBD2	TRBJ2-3	CASSLQAGGPTDTQYF	TGTGCCAGCAGCCTTCAAGCGGGGGGGCCCACAGATACGCAGTATTTT
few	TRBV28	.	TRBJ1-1	CASSRTPYTEAFF	TGTGCCAGCAGTCGTACACCCTACACTGAAGCTTTCTTT
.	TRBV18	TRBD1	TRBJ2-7	CASSSRQGHEQYF	TGTGCCAGCTCATCTAGACAGGGCCACGAGCAGTACTTC
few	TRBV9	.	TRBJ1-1	CASSVGGLTNTEAFF	TGTGCCAGCAGCGTCGGCGGGCTCACGAACACTGAAGCTTTCTTT
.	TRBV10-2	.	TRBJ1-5	CASSGQPNQPQHF	TGCGCCAGCAGTGGTCAGCCCAATCAGCCCCAGCATTTT
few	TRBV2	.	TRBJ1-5	CASAPTNSNQPQHF	TGTGCCAGCGCGCCGACGAATAGCAATCAGCCCCAGCATTTT
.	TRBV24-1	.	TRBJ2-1	CATSEVAWDEQFF	TGTGCCACCAGTGAGGTGGCGTGGGATGAGCAGTTCTTC
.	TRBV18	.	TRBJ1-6	CASSPQGNDSPLHF	TGTGCCAGCTCACCTCAGGGGAATGACTCACCCCTCCACTTT